A selection of T cell receptor beta chains follows, all from one sample in a study of cytomegalovirus exposure and HLA in healthy donors. Libraries were prepared by immunoSEQ multiplex PCR; TCRdb keeps only in-frame clonotypes and omits some of them. This sample has fewer than 110,000 clones, with about 74% found just once. Sequencing input: PBMCs. These receptors were taken from a woman between 35 and 50 years old in good health and CMV-seropositive. Each CDR3 is given with its conserved first and last residue. The order of the fields is J gene, D gene, V gene, clone size, CDR3 protein, CDR3 DNA. The D gene is left open where the match is weak. Some rows have no size entry. The others give once, few or many, or a class for an expanded clone.

TRBJ2-2,TRBD1,TRBV2,NA,CASREQGAYGELFF,TGTGCCAGCAGAGAACAGGGGGCTTACGGGGAGCTGTTTTTT
TRBJ2-7,TRBD1,TRBV7-6,NA,CASSLNRGSYEQYF,TGTGCCAGCAGCTTAAACAGGGGCTCCTACGAGCAGTACTTC
TRBJ1-5,TRBD1,TRBV28,NA,CASSLRGQGWTQPQHF,TGTGCCAGCAGCCTTCGGGGACAGGGGTGGACGCAGCCCCAGCATTTT
TRBJ2-1,TRBD2,TRBV6-5,NA,CASISGLAGYNEQFF,TGTGCCAGCATTTCCGGACTAGCGGGTTACAATGAGCAGTTCTTC
TRBJ2-5,NA,TRBV27,NA,CASSPRLLAGETQYF,TGTGCCAGCAGTCCCCGGTTACTAGCAGGCGAGACCCAGTACTTC
TRBJ2-1,NA,TRBV4-1,NA,CASSQEARERYNEQFF,TGCGCCAGCAGCCAAGAAGCCCGAGAGCGCTACAATGAGCAGTTCTTC
TRBJ2-2,NA,TRBV7-8,NA,CASSYSGTPNTGELFF,TGTGCCAGCAGCTACTCCGGGACACCCAACACCGGGGAGCTGTTTTTT
TRBJ2-5,NA,TRBV7-2,NA,CASSIWAQETQYF,TGTGCCAGCAGCATCTGGGCCCAAGAGACCCAGTACTTC
TRBJ1-1,TRBD1,TRBV5-5,NA,CASSLSGGRTTEAFF,TGTGCCAGCAGCTTGTCAGGGGGCAGGACTACTGAAGCTTTCTTT
TRBJ1-2,TRBD1,TRBV7-3,NA,CASSQGQEYGYTF,TGTGCCAGCAGCCAAGGACAGGAATATGGCTACACCTTC
TRBJ2-3,TRBD1,TRBV20-1,NA,CSARGGDTQYF,TGCAGTGCCAGAGGGGGCGATACGCAGTATTTT
TRBJ2-1,NA,TRBV5-6,few,CASSSHRDNEQFF,TGTGCCAGCAGTTCTCACAGAGACAATGAGCAGTTCTTC
TRBJ2-7,NA,TRBV27,NA,CASSSPPRGSYEQYF,TGTGCCAGCAGTTCCCCTCCCCGGGGCTCCTACGAGCAGTACTTC
TRBJ2-1,NA,TRBV6-1,NA,CASSQIGGEQFF,TGTGCCAGCAGTCAGATCGGAGGTGAGCAGTTCTTC
TRBJ2-1,TRBD1,TRBV6-1,NA,CASSERTGGAFYNEQFF,TGTGCCAGCAGTGAAAGGACAGGGGGGGCGTTCTACAATGAGCAGTTCTTC
TRBJ1-2,TRBD1,TRBV4-2,few,CASSSGQGKWYGYTF,TGTGCCAGCAGCTCCGGACAGGGTAAATGGTATGGCTACACCTTC
TRBJ1-1,NA,TRBV6-5,NA,CASIMSARTGEAFF,TGTGCCAGCATCATGTCAGCCCGAACAGGGGAAGCTTTCTTT
TRBJ2-2,NA,TRBV7-8,few,CASSLQAGMAGELFF,TGTGCCAGCAGCCTCCAGGCGGGGATGGCCGGGGAGCTGTTTTTT
TRBJ2-4,NA,TRBV4-1,NA,CASSQVTTGAGKNIQYF,TGCGCCAGCAGCCAAGTTACCACAGGGGCGGGGAAAAACATTCAGTACTTC
TRBJ2-3,NA,TRBV5-4,few,CASRDQVAGDTQYF,TGTGCCAGCAGGGATCAAGTCGCGGGAGATACGCAGTATTTT
TRBJ2-5,TRBD2,TRBV7-8,NA,CASSALAGGQETQYF,TGTGCCAGCAGTGCTCTAGCGGGGGGCCAAGAGACCCAGTACTTC
TRBJ1-6,TRBD1,TRBV7-2,few,CASSLQGASNSPLHF,TGTGCCAGCAGCTTACAGGGGGCAAGTAATTCACCCCTCCACTTT
TRBJ1-2,NA,TRBV27,NA,CASSSLETNYGYTF,TGTGCCAGCAGTTCTTTGGAGACCAACTATGGCTACACCTTC
TRBJ1-1,TRBD1,TRBV9,NA,CASSPTGVTEAFF,TGTGCCAGCAGCCCGACAGGGGTAACTGAAGCTTTCTTT
TRBJ1-5,NA,TRBV30,NA,CAWEEGSNQPQHF,TGTGCCTGGGAGGAGGGTAGCAATCAGCCCCAGCATTTT
TRBJ1-5,TRBD1,TRBV23-1,NA,CARPGQLLSSNQPQHF,TGCGCCAGGCCGGGACAGCTGTTGAGTAGCAATCAGCCCCAGCATTTT
TRBJ2-2,NA,TRBV29-1,NA,CSVGGGGTGELFF,TGCAGCGTTGGAGGGGGGGGGACCGGGGAGCTGTTTTTT
TRBJ1-2,NA,TRBV6-6,once,CASSYSPGGNYGYTF,TGTGCCAGCAGTTACTCGCCAGGAGGAAACTATGGCTACACCTTC
TRBJ1-2,NA,TRBV21-1,NA,CASSFSGADYGYTF,TGTGCCAGCAGCTTCTCGGGAGCTGACTATGGCTACACCTTC
TRBJ2-2,NA,TRBV5-1,NA,CASSSRPSPGELFF,TGCGCCAGCAGCTCTAGGCCCAGCCCCGGGGAGCTGTTTTTT
TRBJ2-5,TRBD2,TRBV6-1,NA,CASSGESGGAETQYF,TGTGCCAGCAGTGGCGAAAGCGGGGGGGCGGAGACCCAGTACTTC
TRBJ2-1,NA,TRBV4-3,NA,CASSQDQIYNEQFF,TGCGCCAGCAGCCAAGATCAGATATACAATGAGCAGTTCTTC
TRBJ1-4,NA,TRBV11-3,few,CASAAGRWVEKLFF,TGTGCCAGCGCCGCGGGGAGGTGGGTTGAAAAACTGTTTTTT
TRBJ1-1,NA,TRBV5-1,few,CASSPDTLHTEAFF,TGCGCCAGCAGCCCCGACACCCTACACACTGAAGCTTTCTTT
TRBJ2-7,TRBD1,TRBV4-2,NA,CASSQADRGRAEQYF,TGTGCCAGCAGCCAAGCGGACAGGGGGCGCGCCGAGCAGTACTTC
TRBJ2-7,NA,TRBV7-2,NA,CASSGGPPYEQYF,TGTGCCAGCAGCGGAGGGCCCCCCTACGAGCAGTACTTC
TRBJ2-7,NA,TRBV9,NA,CASSGGHLSSYEQYF,TGTGCCAGCAGCGGCGGACACCTTAGCTCCTACGAGCAGTACTTC
TRBJ2-7,NA,TRBV7-9,NA,CASRRTDSYEQYF,TGTGCCAGCAGACGAACGGACAGTTACGAGCAGTACTTC
TRBJ1-5,NA,TRBV6-1,NA,CAAGSNSNQPQHF,TGTGCGGCGGGTTCCAATAGCAATCAGCCCCAGCATTTT
TRBJ1-1,NA,TRBV5-4,NA,CASSLGGFGEAFF,TGTGCCAGCAGCTTGGGGGGCTTCGGTGAAGCTTTCTTT
TRBJ2-2,NA,TRBV7-2,few,CASSYGGAYTGELFF,TGTGCCAGCAGCTATGGGGGGGCTTACACCGGGGAGCTGTTTTTT
TRBJ2-2,NA,TRBV7-2,NA,CASSLAILTRYTGELFF,TGTGCCAGCAGCTTAGCGATCTTGACTCGCTACACCGGGGAGCTGTTTTTT
TRBJ1-2,NA,TRBV15,NA,CATSRGGGRSKEWGYTF,TGTGCCACCAGCAGAGGCGGGGGGCGTTCGAAGGAGTGGGGCTACACCTTC
TRBJ2-1,TRBD2,TRBV18,NA,CASSPPGTSGYNEQFF,TGTGCCAGCTCACCACCTGGGACTAGCGGTTACAATGAGCAGTTCTTC